This T cell receptor beta chain derives from a study of OX40 agonist ivuxolimab in advanced cancers. Across the whole study: Six ivuxolimab dose levels, 0.01 to 10 mg/kg, were given intravenously every 2 weeks.

Study results and caveats: CD8+ T cells showed, on average, more clonal expansion than CD4+ cells.

The table came from immunoSEQ multiplex PCR; TCRdb's copy has only in-frame clones and leaves some out. The table lists tens of thousands of clones, about 86% of them singletons. The CDR3 is 11 amino acids. The V end was cut by 3 bases, the J end by 9 bases, with 8 bases between. Per germline, CDR1 MNHNS and CDR2 SASEGT. As concerns this clone: Its antigen is still unknown.

The chain recombines TRBV6-1 with TRBJ2-5; D perhaps matches TRBD1 (5 bases). The sequence came from an adult with an advanced solid tumor such as melanoma, head and neck, liver or kidney cancer. The source material was CD4+ or CD8+ T cells sorted from blood, sampled in a trial of the OX40 agonist ivuxolimab. In nucleotides, the CDR3 is TGTGCCAGCAGTGATCCCAGGGCCCAGTACTTC. Translating it yields CASSDPRAQYF.